The next 27 T cell receptor beta chains were all read from a single sample in a study of early T cells in non-severe SARS-CoV-2 infection. A single record per CDR3 protein comes from TCRdb applying MiXCR to the 5' RACE reads. The sample shows some 80,000 distinct CDR3 sequences, roughly 13% of them seen only once. The source material was whole blood. These receptors all come from an adult who was a healthcare worker with PCR-confirmed SARS-CoV-2 infection or an uninfected control (not recorded which).

This clonotype has more than one count but fewer than ten. The J gene is TRBJ1-2, the V gene TRBV11-2; maybe TRBD1 (6 bases). This CDR3 contains 17 residues. Germline lookup yields CDR1 SGHAT and CDR2 FQNNGV. Between the trimmed V and J ends, which lost 5 bases and 4 bases, there was a span of 23 bases. In DNA, the CDR3 is TGTGCCAGCAGCGTAATACAGGGCCCCAATACCCTCTATGGCTACACCTTC. Translation: CASSVIQGPNTLYGYTF.

In this sample, this clonotype turned up many times. J is TRBJ2-2 and V is TRBV19; 7 bases agree with TRBD1. V shed 7 bases, J shed 4 bases, and the junction held 6 bases outside the gene matches. The CDR3 runs 14 residues. The germline CDR1 and CDR2 sequences are LNHDA and SQIVND (reference sequence). In nucleotides, the CDR3 is TGTGCCAGTACTTACAGGGGTTCCACCGGGGAGCTGTTTTTT. Its translation is CASTYRGSTGELFF.

The chain combines TRBV11-3 with TRBJ1-4; perhaps TRBD1 as D (5 bases). The V gene lost 5 bases and the J gene lost 4 bases, with 11 bases spanning the gap. The CDR3 length is 14 residues. Germline CDR1 reads SGHNT; CDR2 reads YENEEA. The DNA for the CDR3 is TGTGCCAGCAGCCCGGGACGGGGTAATGAAAAACTGTTTTTT. It encodes CASSPGRGNEKLFF.

This clonotype was found a few times. V gene TRBV6-6 combines with J gene TRBJ1-1, with D maybe TRBD1 (6 bases). V lost 11 bases, J lost 6 bases, and 19 bases lay in between. The CDR3 has 13 residues. The germline V gene encodes CDR1 MNHNY and CDR2 SVGAGI (reference sequence). This CDR3 reads CAGTAQGTAEAFF. CDR3 bases: TGTGCCGGTACCGCTCAGGGGACCGCTGAAGCTTTCTTT.

This clonotype was observed a few times. This rearrangement joins TRBV20-1 to TRBJ2-7; the D gene is possibly TRBD1 (6 bases). Trimming left V 3 bases short and J 2 bases short, with 17 bases between. The CDR3 has 15 amino acids. Germline V gene data show CDR1 as DFQATT and CDR2 as SNEGSKA (reference sequence). The DNA of the CDR3 is TGCAGTGCTAGCGCCAGGTCACAGGGCGCCTACGAGCAGTACTTC. Encoded protein: CSASARSQGAYEQYF.

This clonotype was observed at least ten times. Its ends do not fully match the called genes, so a read error is possible. This chain joins TRBV3-1 and TRBJ2-1, with 9 nucleotides matching TRBD2. CDR1 LGHDT and CDR2 YNNKEL come from the germline V gene (reference sequence). This CDR3 comprises 10 residues. The CDR3 bases are TGTGCCAGCAGCCCTCCTAGCGGGGTCTTC. It specifies CASSPPSGVF.

The chain links TRBV28 to TRBJ1-1; D ambiguous. The CDR3 sequence is 11 residues long. Germline loops: CDR1 MDHEN, CDR2 SYDVKM. V gave up 7 bases and J gave up 3 bases, with 6 bases separating them. The CDR3 loop reads CASKADTEAFF. The CDR3 bases are TGTGCCAGCAAGGCCGACACTGAAGCTTTCTTT. The full variable domain, completed using reference TRBV28 and TRBJ1-1, is DVKVTQSSRYLVKRTGEKVFLECVQDMDHENMFWYRQDPGLGLRLIYFSYDVKMKEKGDIPEGYSVSREKKERFSLILESASTNQTSMYLCASKADTEAFFGQGTRLTVV.

This clonotype was counted only a few times. The V gene is TRBV11-2, the J gene TRBJ2-7; the D is unclear. Trimming shortened V by 0 bases and J by 3 bases, and 12 bases separated the two germline ends. There are 15 residues in the CDR3. The germline CDR1 and CDR2 sequences are SGHAT and FQNNGV. The chain's CDR3 is CASSLEATSRYEQYF. The DNA for the CDR3 is TGTGCCAGCAGCTTAGAGGCGACATCGCGCTACGAGCAGTACTTC.

The V gene is TRBV29-1, the J gene TRBJ1-2; 9 nucleotides match TRBD1. With V trimmed by 6 bases and J by 3 bases, 5 bases remained unmatched. Germline CDR1 reads SQVTM; CDR2 reads ANQGSEA. This CDR3 spans 13 amino acids. The CDR3 DNA is TGCAGCGTAACACAGGGGGCAGACTATGGCTACACCTTC. As protein: CSVTQGADYGYTF.

There are a few counts of this clonotype. The rearrangement links TRBV7-9 to TRBJ2-7; 7 bases line up with TRBD1. The germline V gene encodes CDR1 SEHNR and CDR2 FQNEAQ (reference sequence). The CDR3 totals 13 residues. V lost 5 bases and J lost 6; bases outside the gene matches: 7. The CDR3 here is CASSPKQGFEQYF. DNA for the CDR3: TGTGCCAGCAGCCCGAAACAGGGGTTCGAGCAGTACTTC. Based on the CDR3 plus reference TRBV7-9 and TRBJ2-7, the full variable domain is DTGVSQNPRHKITKRGQNVTFRCDPISEHNRLYWYRQTLGQGPEFLTYFQNEAQLEKSRLLSDRFSAERPKGSFSTLEIQRTEQGDSAMYLCASSPKQGFEQYFGPGTRLTVT.

The chain carries TRBV6-5 and TRBJ2-1; tentative D call: TRBD1 (6 bases). The V gene's germline CDR1 is MNHEY and CDR2 SVGAGI. There are 12 residues in the CDR3. CDR3 in amino acids: CAARDTYNEQFF. In DNA, the CDR3 is TGTGCGGCCCGGGACACCTACAATGAGCAGTTCTTC.

This clonotype was picked up many times. V usage is TRBV6-4 and J usage is TRBJ2-1; no definite D call. The germline CDR1 and CDR2 sequences are MRHNA and SNTAGT. The V gene lost 0 bases and the J gene lost 6 bases, with 6 bases spanning the gap. The CDR3 length is 13 residues. In DNA, the CDR3 is TGTGCCAGCAGTGACTCCGACGCCAATGAGCAGTTCTTC. Protein sequence: CASSDSDANEQFF.

This clonotype has a count of ten or more. J is TRBJ2-5 and V is TRBV5-6; D perhaps matches TRBD1 (5 bases). The V and J ends lost 0 bases and 5 bases respectively, with 17 bases between them. Germline CDR1 SGHDT, CDR2 YYEEEE. The CDR3 is made up of 16 amino acids. The CDR3 sequence: CASSLGVGARVETQYF. The CDR3 nucleotides read TGTGCCAGCAGCTTGGGGGTTGGGGCAAGGGTGGAGACCCAGTACTTC.

This clonotype was seen many times. This rearrangement joins TRBV27 to TRBJ1-5; 7 bases line up with TRBD1. CDR1 and CDR2 (germline): MNHEY, SMNVEV (reference sequence). V lost 6 bases to trimming and J lost 0 bases; unmatched junction nucleotides: 11. The CDR3 is made up of 17 amino acids. CDR3 protein: CASRSIQGKYSNQPQHF. CDR3 coding DNA: TGTGCCAGCAGATCCATACAGGGGAAATATAGCAATCAGCCCCAGCATTTT.

This clonotype was counted at least ten times. The chain is built from TRBV20-1 and TRBJ1-6; 7 bases line up with TRBD1. The germline V gene encodes CDR1 DFQATT and CDR2 SNEGSKA (reference sequence). With V trimmed by 1 base and J by 9 bases, 9 bases remained unmatched. CDR3 length: 15 amino acids. The CDR3 nucleotides read TGCAGTGCTAGAGCTTCCGGGACAGCTATTTCACCCCTCCACTTT. It specifies CSARASGTAISPLHF.

V and J are TRBV20-1 and TRBJ2-3, with D hard to call. Trimming stripped 3 bases from V and 3 bases from J, with 22 bases between. CDR3 length equals 17 residues. Looked up from germline, CDR1 is DFQATT and CDR2 is SNEGSKA (reference sequence). In DNA form, the CDR3 reads TGCAGTGCTAGGACGCTCGGCGAGGAAGTTTATACAGATACGCAGTATTTT. Translation gives CSARTLGEEVYTDTQYF.

CDR3 in DNA: TGTGCCAGCAGTTGGACAGGGATGTCCGAGCAGTACTTC. Translation: CASSWTGMSEQYF. V is TRBV12-3 or TRBV12-4 and J is TRBJ2-7; the match to TRBD1 covers 8 bases. V trimming: 4 bases; J trimming: 6 bases; junction bases outside the gene matches: 5. The CDR3 has 13 amino acids.

This clonotype was recorded many times. The chain combines TRBV3-1 with TRBJ1-1; 8 bases align to TRBD1. The CDR3 spans 18 residues. The junction had 10 bases not matched to a gene; V was cut back by 0 bases and J by 1 base. CDR1 and CDR2 (germline): LGHDT, YNNKEL (reference sequence). The CDR3 region has the DNA TGTGCCAGCAGCCAAGATCTTCGGAGAGGGACAGGGAACACTGAAGCTTTCTTT. Protein: CASSQDLRRGTGNTEAFF.

This clonotype was seen a handful of times. This chain links TRBV6-5 with TRBJ1-1; D not resolved. V lost 6 bases, J lost 0 bases, and 14 bases lay in between. The CDR3 is made up of 15 amino acids. Germline V gene data show CDR1 as MNHEY and CDR2 as SVGAGI. The CDR3 bases are TGTGCCAGCAGCCCCGAGGGCCAGCTGAACACTGAAGCTTTCTTT. Protein sequence: CASSPEGQLNTEAFF.

At least ten counts were recorded for this clonotype. The chain links TRBV20-1 to TRBJ2-1; 8 positions match TRBD2. Losses at the gene ends were 1 base for V and 5 bases for J; bases not matched to a gene: 10. The germline V gene has CDR1 DFQATT and CDR2 SNEGSKA (reference sequence). The CDR3 is 16 amino acids. This CDR3 is CSARGSPIAGHNEQFF. The DNA of the CDR3 is TGCAGTGCTAGAGGTTCACCCATAGCGGGGCACAATGAGCAGTTCTTC.

There are many counts of this clonotype. One end of the junction does not line up with germline, which may come from a read error. The V call is TRBV3-1, the J call TRBJ1-2; D not resolved. This CDR3 comprises 11 residues. The germline V gene has CDR1 LGHDT and CDR2 YNNKEL (reference sequence). The CDR3: CASSQVGIEVF. The DNA of the CDR3 is TGTGCCAGCAGCCAAGTGGGGATTGAGGTCTTC.

This clonotype was seen a handful of times. The genes are TRBV15 and TRBJ2-1, with 9 bases aligning to TRBD1. This CDR3 is built from 17 residues. J was trimmed by 2 bases and V by 0 bases; bases with no gene match: 5. Per germline, CDR1 LNHNV and CDR2 YYDKDF (reference sequence). CDR3 sequence reads: CATSRDLGTGPYNEQFF. DNA of the CDR3: TGTGCCACCAGCAGAGATTTGGGGACAGGGCCCTACAATGAGCAGTTCTTC.

This clonotype has a count of ten or more. The chain links TRBV6-2 or TRBV6-3 to TRBJ2-3; D is uncertain. Between the trimmed V and J ends, which lost 6 bases and 5 bases, there was a span of 18 bases. This CDR3 spans 15 amino acids. Germline loops: CDR1 MNHEY, CDR2 SVGEGT. The CDR3 coding sequence is TGTGCCAGCAGCGACATCTTGTCGGTCGGAGATACGCAGTATTTT. This gives the protein CASSDILSVGDTQYF.

This clonotype showed up many times. The gene calls are TRBV7-9 and TRBJ2-5, with TRBD1 as a possible D gene (7 bases). The CDR3 covers 14 residues. Deletions cut 5 bases from V and 3 bases from J, with 13 bases between. The germline CDR1 and CDR2 sequences are SEHNR and FQNEAQ (reference sequence). The CDR3 sequence: CASSRTTGEETQYF. CDR3 in DNA: TGTGCCAGCAGCAGGACTACAGGGGAAGAGACCCAGTACTTC.

This chain joins TRBV9 and TRBJ1-4; 7 positions agree with TRBD1. This CDR3 contains 16 residues. Germline-derived CDR1 and CDR2 are SGDLS and YYNGEE. V was clipped by 3 bases and J by 3 bases; unmatched bases: 8. The CDR3 sequence is CASSDPRQGSNEKLFF. CDR3 in DNA: TGTGCCAGCAGCGACCCACGACAGGGCTCTAATGAAAAACTGTTTTTT.

This clonotype was found a few times. J is TRBJ1-5 and V is TRBV19; 10 bases are a match to TRBD1. Germline V gene sequence: CDR1 LNHDA, CDR2 SQIVND (reference sequence). This CDR3 has 16 residues. The V gene end was trimmed by 5 bases and the J gene end by 2 bases; junction bases not matched to a gene: 6. The CDR3 spells CASSADRGRGNQPQHF. Here the CDR3 DNA reads TGTGCCAGTAGTGCCGACAGGGGGCGCGGCAATCAGCCCCAGCATTTT.

The table lists this clonotype with many counts. The chain joins TRBV7-2 to TRBJ2-2; D gene unclear. V dropped 5 bases and J dropped 1 base, with 8 bases sitting between them. CDR1 and CDR2 (germline): SGHTA, FQGNSA. This CDR3 contains 14 residues. This chain's CDR3 is CASSPSGNTGELFF. CDR3 DNA: TGTGCCAGCAGCCCTTCAGGGAACACCGGGGAGCTGTTTTTT.